These T cell receptor beta chains were read from a single sample in a study of a mutant IDH1 vaccine in newly diagnosed glioma. The antigens these receptors bind are not known. Generated by immunoSEQ multiplex PCR, the TCRdb table keeps only in-frame clones and is missing some. The sample has about 53,000 clones, roughly 80% seen once. Sequencing was performed on PBMCs, taken from a glioma patient whose treatment included an IDH1 peptide vaccine. These TCRs come from a woman aged 18-35 years with glioma. Some clones in this sample may be carry-over from other donors' samples. CDR3s include the opening cysteine and the closing phenylalanine or tryptophan. D genes are given only for firm matches. Rows give clone size only sometimes, using once, few, many, or a class for an expanded clone.

>TRBV19|TRBJ1-1|-|-
TGTGCCAGTAGTGAGGCCTACGCGGGGAACACTGAAGCTTTCTTT
CASSEAYAGNTEAFF
>TRBV6-5|TRBJ2-7|-|-
TGTGCCAGCAGCATGGACTTTTCCTACGAGCAGTACTTC
CASSMDFSYEQYF
>TRBV11-3|TRBJ2-2|-|-
TGTGCCAGCACAGGGCGGGACACCGGGGAGCTGTTTTTT
CASTGRDTGELFF
>TRBV29-1|TRBJ2-7|-|-
TGCAGCGTGCTAGGCCCAAGCACCGACGAGCAGTACTTC
CSVLGPSTDEQYF
>TRBV6-6|TRBJ1-4|-|-
TGTGCCAGCAGTTACGGACAGAATAGGGGTGGTGAAAAACTGTTTTTT
CASSYGQNRGGEKLFF
>TRBV7-2|TRBJ2-7|-|TRBD2
TGTGCCAGCAGCTTCGGGACTAGCGGCTCCTACGAGCAGTACTTC
CASSFGTSGSYEQYF
>TRBV6-1|TRBJ1-2|-|-
TGTGCCAGCAGAGTCGGGGGCGGCTACACCTTC
CASRVGGGYTF
>TRBV11-2|TRBJ2-7|-|TRBD1
TGTGCCAGCAGCTTAGGGACAGGACTCTCCTACGAGCAGTACTTC
CASSLGTGLSYEQYF
>TRBV9|TRBJ2-7|-|TRBD2
TGTGCCAGCAACCGAGCGGGAAGCTCCTACGAGCAGTACTTC
CASNRAGSSYEQYF
>TRBV7-8|TRBJ1-4|-|-
TGTGCCAGCAGCTTAGTATCCTCTGGAAAACTGTTTTTT
CASSLVSSGKLFF
>TRBV2|TRBJ2-1|-|-
TGTGCCAGCAACGGTGGCGAGTGGAATGACGAGCAGTTCTTC
CASNGGEWNDEQFF
>TRBV2|TRBJ2-3|-|-
TGTGCCAGCACCCCCGGCCCAACAAACACAGATACGCAGTATTTT
CASTPGPTNTDTQYF
>TRBV6-4|TRBJ1-2|-|TRBD1
TGTGCCAGCAGTGAGAGCCCAGGACAGGGGGGCACCTTC
CASSESPGQGGTF
>TRBV2|TRBJ2-7|-|TRBD2
TGTGCCAGCAGGGCGGGAGCGGGAGGCTTCTACGAGCAGTACTTC
CASRAGAGGFYEQYF
>TRBV9|TRBJ2-1|-|TRBD2
TGTGCCAGCAGCGTAGAACTAGCGGGGGGCAATGAGCAGTTCTTC
CASSVELAGGNEQFF
>TRBV21-1|TRBJ2-1|once|-
TGTGCCAGCAGCAAAGGAACCGGGCCGCCTCGTCAGTTCTTC
CASSKGTGPPRQFF
>TRBV5-1|TRBJ1-1|-|-
TGCGCCAGCAGCTTCGACGCAGCAAACACTGAAGCTTTCTTT
CASSFDAANTEAFF
>TRBV7-9|TRBJ2-7|-|-
TGTGCCAGCAGCCAAGGACGGCTACAGGAGCAGTACTTC
CASSQGRLQEQYF
>TRBV7-8|TRBJ1-2|once|-
TGTGCCAGCACCCCGGGGGAAAGTGGGAACTATGGCTACACCTTC
CASTPGESGNYGYTF
>TRBV19|TRBJ1-1|few|-
TGTGCCAGTAGCACACTGTCGGGGACCACTGAAGCTTTCTTT
CASSTLSGTTEAFF
>TRBV5-5|TRBJ2-7|-|TRBD2
TGTGCCAGCGGGGACCTAGCGGGAAGGTACGAGCAGTACTTC
CASGDLAGRYEQYF
>TRBV7-9|TRBJ1-4|-|-
TGTGCCAGCAGCTTGAAAGCCGCAACTAATGAAAAACTGTTTTTT
CASSLKAATNEKLFF
>TRBV19|TRBJ2-7|few|-
TGTGCCAGTAGTATAGCCGGGGACACGGGCTACGAGCAGTACTTC
CASSIAGDTGYEQYF
>TRBV30|TRBJ2-1|-|-
TGTGCCTGGATTCTCCCGGGGGCTAGCTCCTACAATGAGCAGTTCTTC
CAWILPGASSYNEQFF
>TRBV2|TRBJ2-1|few|-
TGTGCCAGCAGTAAGACAGAACCCAGGGGAATATACAATGAGCAGTTCTTC
CASSKTEPRGIYNEQFF
>TRBV11-2|TRBJ1-1|-|-
TGTGCCAGCAGCTTTGCCGGGACGGTGAACACTGAAGCTTTCTTT
CASSFAGTVNTEAFF
>TRBV2|TRBJ1-3|-|-
TGTGCCAGCAGGGAGACAGGTCTTCGAAACACCATATATTTT
CASRETGLRNTIYF
>TRBV29-1|TRBJ1-2|-|TRBD1
TGCAGCGTCCAGGAGGGTGACAGGGTGGATCCTAATGGCTACACCTTC
CSVQEGDRVDPNGYTF
>TRBV2|TRBJ1-1|-|TRBD1
TGTGCCAGCGGATTATGGGGACAGTTGAACACTGAAGCTTTCTTT
CASGLWGQLNTEAFF
>TRBV7-8|TRBJ1-1|-|-
TGTGCCAGCAGCTTAGTGGGTTTGAGGAGCACTGAAGCTTTCTTT
CASSLVGLRSTEAFF
>TRBV11-2|TRBJ1-2|-|-
TGTGCCAGCAGACCCCCGGGACTGATAAACTATGGCTACACCTTC
CASRPPGLINYGYTF
>TRBV5-1|TRBJ2-7|-|-
TGCGCCAGCAGCTTCTCCCCGGGACATGAAATTGACGAGCAGTACTTC
CASSFSPGHEIDEQYF
>TRBV2|TRBJ1-1|-|-
TGTGCCAGCAGTGACTCCACAGTATCGAGTGAAGCTTTCTTT
CASSDSTVSSEAFF
>TRBV6-5|TRBJ2-7|-|TRBD1
TGTGCCAGCGGTCGAACAGGGGCTGGCCACGAGCAGTACTTC
CASGRTGAGHEQYF
>TRBV6-7|TRBJ2-2|-|TRBD2
TGTGCCAGCAGTTACCCCCCATTGGCCCTAGCGGGGGAGACCGGGGAGCTGTTTTTT
CASSYPPLALAGETGELFF
>TRBV4-2|TRBJ1-3|-|TRBD1
TGTGCCAGCAGCCAAGGGACAGGCGGAAACACCATATATTTT
CASSQGTGGNTIYF
>TRBV5-1|TRBJ2-7|-|-
TGCGCCAGCAGCATGGCAGGGCTGAACGAGCAGTACTTC
CASSMAGLNEQYF
>TRBV5-1|TRBJ1-2|-|-
TGCGCCAGCAGCTCGCGAGGGGTCGCAAGGGCTGATGGCTACACCTTC
CASSSRGVARADGYTF
>TRBV2|TRBJ1-5|-|-
TGTGCCAGCAGGGAGACAGATAACCTCAATCAGCCCCAGCATTTT
CASRETDNLNQPQHF
>TRBV6-5|TRBJ1-1|-|TRBD1
TGTGCCAGCAGAAGGACAGGGGGGACTGAAGCTTTCTTT
CASRRTGGTEAFF
>TRBV29-1|TRBJ2-3|-|-
TGCAGCGTGGCAGGGTCAGATACGCAGTATTTT
CSVAGSDTQYF
>TRBV19|TRBJ1-5|-|TRBD1
TGTGCCAGTAGTTCGGGACAGGTTATAGGCAATCAGCCCCAGCATTTT
CASSSGQVIGNQPQHF
>TRBV7-9|TRBJ2-7|-|-
TGTGCCAGCAGCTTAGAGTCGGGCGAGCAGTACTTC
CASSLESGEQYF
>TRBV6-5|TRBJ1-1|-|-
TGTGCCAGCAGTTACTCGCCGTTAAAGGGGAACACTGAAGCTTTCTTT
CASSYSPLKGNTEAFF
>TRBV10-1|TRBJ1-5|few|-
TGCGCCAGCAGCTCGGGACCCCGTCAGCCCCAGCATTTT
CASSSGPRQPQHF
>TRBV7-2|TRBJ2-5|once|TRBD1
TGTGCCAGCAGCAGGACAGGGACGGAGACCCAGTACTTC
CASSRTGTETQYF
>TRBV14|TRBJ2-3|-|TRBD2
TGTGCCAGCAGCCGTCTCGGGGGGGCCCGAACAGATACGCAGTATTTT
CASSRLGGARTDTQYF